Below, 32 T cell receptor beta chains from the same sample are listed, as sequenced in a study of somatic mutations in cytotoxic T cells in rheumatoid arthritis (dated by TCRdb to the late 2010s). Receptors were amplified or captured by the immunoSEQ multiplex PCR assay. What TCRdb holds here is the immuneACCESS table cut down to in-frame rearrangements. Part of the clones is not present; checked against another copy, under half of the missing clones reflect an unresolved V gene, and the others are unexplained. Present in this sample are almost 20,000 clones, almost 85% of which were seen just once. The ten largest clonotypes hold over 9.5% of the sample. Sequencing used CD8+ T cells sorted from blood. These receptors came from a woman between 50 and 59 years old in good health.

V gene TRBV15 combines with J gene TRBJ2-1; no firm D call. Trimming took 1 base from V and 6 from J, leaving 4 bases between them. The germline V gene encodes CDR1 LNHNV and CDR2 YYDKDF (reference sequence). The CDR3 runs 12 residues. Here the CDR3 reads CATSRAGNEQFF. The CDR3, as DNA: TGTGCCACCAGCAGAGCAGGCAATGAGCAGTTCTTC.

This chain uses TRBV19 with TRBJ1-6; 7 bases fit TRBD1. CDR1 is LNHDA, CDR2 SQIVND, per germline (reference sequence). This CDR3 contains 16 residues. Unmatched junction bases numbered 15, after V lost 7 bases and J lost 9 bases. The CDR3, as DNA: TGTGCCAGTACCACCAGCGGACAGGCCCTGTTTTCACCCCTCCACTTT. Translating gives CASTTSGQALFSPLHF.

This sequence joins TRBV27 and TRBJ2-1; 8 bases fit TRBD2. Losses at the gene ends were 5 bases for V and 7 bases for J; bases not matched to a gene: 10. CDR1 and CDR2 (germline): MNHEY, SMNVEV (reference sequence). The CDR3 consists of 15 residues. CDR3 amino acids: CASSIGGSGVNEQFF. In DNA form, the CDR3 reads TGTGCCAGCAGTATTGGTGGTAGCGGGGTAAATGAGCAGTTCTTC.

This clone was counted once. This chain links TRBV5-1 with TRBJ1-4, with 7 bases matching TRBD1. The CDR3 runs 16 residues. J lost 6 bases, V lost 2 bases, and 10 bases had no gene match. CDR1 and CDR2 from the germline V gene are SGHRS and YFSETQ. The CDR3 loop reads CASSFGTNQGDEKLFF. The CDR3 DNA follows: TGCGCCAGCAGCTTCGGGACAAATCAGGGGGATGAAAAACTGTTTTTT. The full variable domain, with the rest looked up from reference TRBV5-1 and TRBJ1-4, is KAGVTQTPRYLIKTRGQQVTLSCSPISGHRSVSWYQQTPGQGLQFLFEYFSETQRNKGNFPGRFSGRQFSNSRSEMNVSTLELGDSALYLCASSFGTNQGDEKLFFGSGTQLSVL.

This rearrangement joins TRBV2 to TRBJ2-1; D gene uncertain. The CDR3 is 14 residues long. V lost 1 base and J lost 4, with 8 bases in between. Germline V gene sequence: CDR1 SNHLY, CDR2 FYNNEI. CDR3 sequence: CASSEEGPYNEQFF. DNA of the CDR3: TGTGCCAGCAGTGAAGAGGGTCCGTACAATGAGCAGTTCTTC.

The chain recombines TRBV30 with TRBJ2-5, with 7 positions matching TRBD2. CDR3 length equals 16 residues. The junction had 11 bases not matched to a gene; V was cut back by 0 bases and J by 4 bases. Germline CDR1 reads GTSNPN; CDR2 reads SVGIG (reference sequence). The CDR3 reads CAWSVAPSGSLETQYF. For the CDR3, the DNA is TGTGCCTGGAGTGTAGCCCCTAGCGGCTCATTAGAGACCCAGTACTTC. Full variable domain (rest looked up from reference TRBV30 and TRBJ2-5): SQTIHQWPATLVQPVGSPLSLECTVEGTSNPNLYWYRQAAGRGLQLLFYSVGIGQISSEVPQNLSASRPQDRQFILSSKKLLLSDSGFYLCAWSVAPSGSLETQYFGPGTRLLVL.

This sequence joins TRBV4-2 and TRBJ2-7; 14 nucleotides line up with TRBD2. Per germline, CDR1 LGHNA and CDR2 YNFKEQ. V gave up 3 bases and J gave up 0 bases; unmatched junction bases: 10. The CDR3 totals 19 residues. The CDR3: CASSHDPGLAGVVSYEQYF. In DNA form, the CDR3 reads TGTGCCAGCAGCCACGACCCGGGACTAGCGGGGGTCGTCTCCTACGAGCAGTACTTC.

As concerns this clone: At one of its ends the junction is not consistent with the germline gene, which may arise from a read error. This chain connects TRBV7-2 to TRBJ2-7, with 10 bases aligning to TRBD2. Per the germline V gene, CDR1 is SGHTA and CDR2 is FQGNSA. The CDR3 has 14 residues. CDR3: CASRLAGGSHEQYF. The CDR3 nucleotides read TGTGCCAGCAGATTAGCGGGGGGTTCCCACGAGCAGTACTTC.

V and J are TRBV14 and TRBJ1-6; D ambiguous. CDR1 and CDR2 from the germline V gene are SGHDN and FVKESK. There are 17 residues in the CDR3. V was clipped by 3 bases and J by 0 bases, with 12 bases between them. The CDR3 region has the DNA TGTGCCAGCAGCCATGATCCTAGGAGCTCCTATAATTCACCCCTCCACTTT. Amino acid sequence: CASSHDPRSSYNSPLHF.

This chain links TRBV9 with TRBJ2-1; 10 nucleotides line up with TRBD2. Trimming removed 3 bases from V and 7 bases from J; junction bases left unmatched: 7. The CDR3 contains 15 residues. Germline CDR1 reads SGDLS; CDR2 reads YYNGEE. The chain's CDR3 is CASSANGLAENEQFF. The DNA for the CDR3 is TGTGCCAGCAGCGCCAACGGACTAGCGGAAAATGAGCAGTTCTTC.

V is TRBV6-5 and J is TRBJ2-2, with a possible D match to TRBD2 (7 bases). V was trimmed by 0 bases and J by 7 bases, leaving 12 bases between them. Per germline, CDR1 MNHEY and CDR2 SVGAGI. This CDR3 spans 15 amino acids. The CDR3 bases are TGTGCCAGCAGTTACTCGGAGGGGGGGGTCGGGGAGCTGTTTTTT. Its translation: CASSYSEGGVGELFF.

The chain is built from TRBV7-2 and TRBJ2-1; D unclear. V lost 8 bases, J lost 7 bases, and 9 bases lay in between. This CDR3 has 11 amino acids. Looked up from germline, CDR1 is SGHTA and CDR2 is FQGNSA. CDR3 sequence (DNA): TGTGCCAGCGCTACCCGGAATGAGCAGTTCTTC. Translation: CASATRNEQFF.

J is TRBJ2-3 and V is TRBV6-6, with D perhaps matching TRBD2 (6 bases). CDR3 size: 15 residues. V lost 2 bases, J lost 6 bases, and 15 bases lay in between. CDR1 MNHNY and CDR2 SVGAGI come from the germline V gene (reference sequence). CDR3 sequence reads: CASSYVWGRGDTQYF. The CDR3 nucleotides are TGTGCCAGCAGTTACGTGTGGGGTCGGGGGGATACGCAGTATTTT.

This clone has only one observation. The rearrangement links TRBV6-1 to TRBJ2-3; 8 nucleotides agree with TRBD1. Germline CDR1 is MNHNS and CDR2 is SASEGT. CDR3 length: 14 amino acids. V lost 7 bases to trimming and J lost 6 bases; unmatched junction nucleotides: 9. The chain's CDR3 is CASTGTGGRDTQYF. Written as DNA, the CDR3 is TGTGCCAGCACTGGGACAGGAGGGAGGGATACGCAGTATTTT.

In this sample, this clone turned up a few times. The chain's CDR3 is CASSPEGGRAYEQYF. CDR3 bases: TGTGCCAGTAGTCCCGAAGGCGGGAGGGCCTACGAGCAGTACTTC. The genes are TRBV19 and TRBJ2-7, with TRBD2 identical over 9 bases. The CDR3 extends over 15 amino acids. Germline V gives CDR1 LNHDA, CDR2 SQIVND (reference sequence). Trimming removed 5 bases from V and 2 bases from J; junction bases left unmatched: 7.

The rearrangement joins TRBV9 to TRBJ1-6, with 9 bases aligning to TRBD1. The CDR3 loop spans 16 amino acids. Trimming took 4 bases from V and 6 from J; bases not matched to a gene: 8. Germline V CDR1 and CDR2: SGDLS, YYNGEE. CDR3 in DNA: TGTGCCAGCAGCCCCCGGACAGGGGAACTTAATTCACCCCTCCACTTT. It specifies CASSPRTGELNSPLHF.

This chain connects TRBV13 to TRBJ2-5; 8 bases are shared with TRBD2. Germline values: CDR1 PRHDT, CDR2 FYEKMQ (reference sequence). Germline trimming cut 3 bases from V and 2 bases from J; bases unmatched to any gene: 5. The CDR3 covers 15 residues. This CDR3 is CASSFSGGGQETQYF. The CDR3 DNA reads TGTGCCAGCAGCTTTAGCGGCGGGGGGCAAGAGACCCAGTACTTC.

In its sample, this clone ranks as medium-sized. The chain is built from TRBV19 and TRBJ2-1; TRBD1 might be the D (6 bases). The length of the CDR3 is 16 residues. CDR1 is LNHDA, CDR2 SQIVND, per germline (reference sequence). The V end lost 6 bases, the J end lost 7 bases, and 22 bases lay between the germline ends. The CDR3 DNA is TGTGCCAGTAGCGCCGGGACACACCTATTTGAAAATGAGCAGTTCTTC. Translating it yields CASSAGTHLFENEQFF.

The table lists this clone with a count of one. CDR3 nucleotides: TGTGCCAGTAGTATCGGAGCGGCTAGCTCCTACAATGAGCAGTTCTTC. The encoded protein is CASSIGAASSYNEQFF. The chain carries TRBV19 and TRBJ2-1, with D possibly being TRBD2 (5 bases). Trimming took off 3 bases at V and 0 bases at J, with 12 bases between the two ends. CDR3 length equals 16 residues. The germline V gene has CDR1 LNHDA and CDR2 SQIVND (reference sequence). The entire variable domain, with the rest obtained from reference TRBV19 and TRBJ2-1, is as follows: DGGITQSPKYLFRKEGQNVTLSCEQNLNHDAMYWYRQDPGQGLRLIYYSQIVNDFQKGDIAEGYSVSREKKESFPLTVTSAQKNPTAFYLCASSIGAASSYNEQFFGPGTRLTVL.

V is TRBV13 and J is TRBJ2-1, with D maybe TRBD2 (6 bases). This CDR3 has 14 amino acids. Germline CDR1 and CDR2: PRHDT and FYEKMQ (reference sequence). The V end was cut by 7 bases, the J end by 3 bases, with 13 bases between. This CDR3 reads CASKALASYNEQFF. In DNA, the CDR3 is TGTGCCAGCAAAGCCCTAGCGAGCTACAATGAGCAGTTCTTC.

This clone appeared once. The V call is TRBV5-6, the J call TRBJ2-5, with D possibly TRBD2 on 5 matching bases. CDR1 SGHDT and CDR2 YYEEEE come from the germline V gene. CDR3 length: 14 residues. Trimming stripped 4 bases from V and 0 bases from J, with 10 bases between. CDR3 nucleotides: TGTGCCAGCAGCGGCGGCGGGTACCAAGAGACCCAGTACTTC. As protein: CASSGGGYQETQYF.

The chain recombines TRBV19 with TRBJ2-7; tentatively, D is TRBD1 or TRBD2 (5 bases each). The CDR3 has 11 amino acids. The germline CDR1 and CDR2 sequences are LNHDA and SQIVND (reference sequence). V was trimmed by 9 bases and J by 6 bases, leaving 12 bases between them. The CDR3 protein is CASGDPSEQYF. For the CDR3, the DNA is TGTGCCAGCGGGGACCCCAGCGAGCAGTACTTC.

This chain joins TRBV6-6 and TRBJ1-3; the D is unclear. This CDR3 spans 13 amino acids. CDR1 MNHNY and CDR2 SVGAGI come from the germline V gene (reference sequence). Deletions cut 5 bases from V and 0 bases from J, with 5 bases between. This chain's CDR3 is CASSTPSGNTIYF. DNA for the CDR3: TGTGCCAGCAGTACGCCCTCTGGAAACACCATATATTTT.

V is TRBV11-2 and J is TRBJ2-7; D is possibly TRBD2 (6 bases). Germline assignment: CDR1 SGHAT and CDR2 FQNNGV. The germline V and J ends were trimmed by 6 bases and 1 base, with 10 bases remaining between them. The CDR3 is 13 residues long. Here the CDR3 DNA reads TGTGCCAGCAGTCCTAGCGTATCCTACGAGCAGTACTTC. It translates to CASSPSVSYEQYF.

The J gene is TRBJ1-1, the V gene TRBV4-1, with D possibly being TRBD1 (5 bases). Germline V CDR1 and CDR2: MGHRA, YSYEKL. This CDR3 is built from 14 residues. V was cut by 3 bases and J by 3 bases, with 11 bases left in between. Here the CDR3 reads CASSHWGGDTEAFF. CDR3 in DNA: TGCGCCAGCAGCCACTGGGGCGGGGACACTGAAGCTTTCTTT.

CDR3 in amino acids: CASMASNTEAFF. CDR3 nucleotides: TGTGCCAGCATGGCCTCGAACACTGAAGCTTTCTTT. The chain links TRBV13 to TRBJ1-1; D call uncertain. The germline V gene has CDR1 PRHDT and CDR2 FYEKMQ (reference sequence). The CDR3 runs to 12 residues. The V and J ends lost 7 bases and 1 base respectively, with 7 bases between them.

This chain connects TRBV7-9 to TRBJ2-7; D gene ambiguous. V dropped 3 bases and J dropped 5 bases, with 8 bases sitting between them. Germline V CDR1 and CDR2: SEHNR, FQNEAQ (reference sequence). The CDR3 runs to 12 residues. The CDR3 reads CASSFARDEQYF. The CDR3 DNA is TGTGCCAGCAGCTTCGCTAGAGACGAGCAGTACTTC.

The chain joins TRBV2 to TRBJ1-4; TRBD1 might be the D (5 bases). The CDR3 is made up of 15 amino acids. V was cut by 4 bases and J by 0 bases, with 9 bases left in between. Germline-derived CDR1 and CDR2 are SNHLY and FYNNEI. As DNA, the CDR3 is TGTGCCAGCAGTGCGCGACAGACAACTAATGAAAAACTGTTTTTT. Protein: CASSARQTTNEKLFF. The whole variable domain, filled in from reference TRBV2 and TRBJ1-4, reads EPEVTQTPSHQVTQMGQEVILRCVPISNHLYFYWYRQILGQKVEFLVSFYNNEISEKSEIFDDQFSVERPDGSNFTLKIRSTKLEDSAMYFCASSARQTTNEKLFFGSGTQLSVL.

The gene calls are TRBV30 and TRBJ2-7; possible D gene TRBD1, 5 bases. This CDR3 region has 14 residues. Germline V CDR1 and CDR2: GTSNPN, SVGIG (reference sequence). Between the trimmed V and J ends, which lost 2 bases and 1 base, there was a span of 12 bases. CDR3 DNA: TGTGCCTGGAGTACAGGAGACAGATCCTACGAGCAGTACTTC. It specifies CAWSTGDRSYEQYF.

This sequence joins TRBV7-9 and TRBJ2-6; possible D gene TRBD2, 5 bases. The CDR3 contains 15 residues. V lost 5 bases to trimming and J lost 0 bases, with 8 bases between them. Per the germline V gene, CDR1 is SEHNR and CDR2 is FQNEAQ (reference sequence). Here the CDR3 reads CASSHRDSGANVLTF. The CDR3, as DNA: TGTGCCAGCAGCCATCGGGACTCTGGGGCCAACGTCCTGACTTTC.

The rearrangement joins TRBV19 to TRBJ1-5; 7 nucleotides line up with TRBD1. From germline, CDR1 is LNHDA and CDR2 SQIVND (reference sequence). J lost 0 bases, V lost 4 bases, and 6 bases had no gene match. The CDR3 totals 16 residues. CDR3 coding DNA: TGTGCCAGTAGTACAACAGGGGACCTTAGCAATCAGCCCCAGCATTTT. The encoded protein is CASSTTGDLSNQPQHF.

The chain uses TRBV11-3 and TRBJ2-1; D is perhaps TRBD2 (6 bases). The germline V gene has CDR1 SGHNT and CDR2 YENEEA. The CDR3 is 14 amino acids. The germline V and J ends were trimmed by 5 bases and 6 bases, with 14 bases remaining between them. This chain's CDR3 is CASSAPGLLNEQFF. The CDR3 DNA follows: TGTGCCAGCAGCGCCCCGGGACTTCTCAATGAGCAGTTCTTC.